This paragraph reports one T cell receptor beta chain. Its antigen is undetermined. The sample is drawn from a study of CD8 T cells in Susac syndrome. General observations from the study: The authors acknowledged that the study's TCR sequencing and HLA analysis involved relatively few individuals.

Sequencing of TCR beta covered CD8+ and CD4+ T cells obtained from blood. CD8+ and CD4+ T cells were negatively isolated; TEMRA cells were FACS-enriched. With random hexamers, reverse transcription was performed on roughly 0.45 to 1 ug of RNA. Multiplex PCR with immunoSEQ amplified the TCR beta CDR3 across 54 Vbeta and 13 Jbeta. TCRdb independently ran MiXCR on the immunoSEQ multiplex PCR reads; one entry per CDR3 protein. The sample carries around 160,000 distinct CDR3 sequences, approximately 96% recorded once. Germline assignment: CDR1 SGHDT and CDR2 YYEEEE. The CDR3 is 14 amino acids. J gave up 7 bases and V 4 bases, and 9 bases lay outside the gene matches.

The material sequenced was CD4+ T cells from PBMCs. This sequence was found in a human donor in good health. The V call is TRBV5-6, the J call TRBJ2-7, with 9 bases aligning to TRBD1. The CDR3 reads CASSPGTGWREQYF. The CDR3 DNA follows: TGTGCCAGCAGCCCCGGGACAGGGTGGAGGGAGCAGTACTTC.